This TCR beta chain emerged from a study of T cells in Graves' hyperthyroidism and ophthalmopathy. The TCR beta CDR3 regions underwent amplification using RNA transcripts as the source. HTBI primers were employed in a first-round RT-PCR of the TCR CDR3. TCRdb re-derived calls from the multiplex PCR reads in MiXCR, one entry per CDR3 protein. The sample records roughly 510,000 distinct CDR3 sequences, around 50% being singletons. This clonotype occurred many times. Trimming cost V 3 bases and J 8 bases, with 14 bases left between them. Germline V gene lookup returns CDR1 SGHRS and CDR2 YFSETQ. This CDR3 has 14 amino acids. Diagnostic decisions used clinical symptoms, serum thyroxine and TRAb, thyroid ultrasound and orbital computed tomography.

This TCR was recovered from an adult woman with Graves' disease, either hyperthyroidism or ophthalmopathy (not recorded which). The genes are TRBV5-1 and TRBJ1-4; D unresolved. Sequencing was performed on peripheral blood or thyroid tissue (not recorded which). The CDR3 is CASSSDPSGEKLFF. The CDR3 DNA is TGCGCCAGCAGCTCGGACCCCTCGGGGGAAAAACTGTTTTTT.